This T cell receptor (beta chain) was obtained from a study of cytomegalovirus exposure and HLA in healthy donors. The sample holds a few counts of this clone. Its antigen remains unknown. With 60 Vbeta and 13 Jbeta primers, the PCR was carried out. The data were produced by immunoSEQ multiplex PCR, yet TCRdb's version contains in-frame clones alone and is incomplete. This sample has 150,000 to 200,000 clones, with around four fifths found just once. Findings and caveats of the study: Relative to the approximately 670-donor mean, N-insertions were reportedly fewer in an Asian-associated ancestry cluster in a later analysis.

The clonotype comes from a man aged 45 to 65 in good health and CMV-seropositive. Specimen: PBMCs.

The CDR3, as DNA: TGTGCCAGCACAGAATTGACGGCGGGGACGCAGTATTTT. Amino acid sequence: CASTELTAGTQYF. The chain recombines TRBV18 with TRBJ2-3; the D gene is possibly TRBD2 (6 bases). Germline-derived CDR1 and CDR2 are KGHSH and LQKENI. There are 13 residues in the CDR3. V lost 8 bases to trimming and J lost 9 bases, with 18 bases between them. Using reference TRBV18 and TRBJ2-3 for the parts outside the CDR3, the full variable domain is NAGVMQNPRHLVRRRGQEARLRCSPMKGHSHVYWYRQLPEEGLKFMVYLQKENIIDESGMPKERFSAEFPKEGPSILRIQQVVRGDSAAYFCASTELTAGTQYFGPGTRLTVL.